The rows below give T cell receptor beta chains drawn from one sample of a study of cytomegalovirus exposure and HLA in healthy donors. Assay used: immunoSEQ multiplex PCR; TCRdb lists only in-frame clones, some missing. The data contain nearly 200,000 clones, 60% to 80% of them singletons. The sequencing input was PBMCs. These receptors were obtained from a woman in her 30s in good health and CMV-seropositive. CDR3s include the opening cysteine and the closing phenylalanine or tryptophan. D genes are given only for firm matches. Not all rows give a size; the values are once, few, many and, for expanded clones, a class.

abundance: -
v_gene: TRBV7-2
d_gene: TRBD1
j_gene: TRBJ1-3
CDR3aa: CASSLTGTAGNTIYF
CDR3nt: TGTGCCAGCAGCTTAACCGGGACAGCTGGAAACACCATATATTTT

abundance: -
v_gene: TRBV27
d_gene: TRBD1
j_gene: TRBJ1-1
CDR3aa: CASSPRTGRITEAFF
CDR3nt: TGTGCCAGCAGTCCGAGGACAGGACGGATCACTGAAGCTTTCTTT

abundance: once
v_gene: TRBV18
d_gene: -
j_gene: TRBJ2-7
CDR3aa: CASSPPTPLGQYF
CDR3nt: TGTGCCAGCTCACCACCGACACCGCTTGGGCAGTACTTC

abundance: -
v_gene: TRBV28
d_gene: -
j_gene: TRBJ1-3
CDR3aa: CASSLGRSAGWGNTIYF
CDR3nt: TGTGCCAGCAGTTTAGGCCGGTCGGCAGGTTGGGGAAACACCATATATTTT

abundance: few
v_gene: TRBV30
d_gene: -
j_gene: TRBJ1-1
CDR3aa: CAWSIKVGAFF
CDR3nt: TGTGCCTGGAGTATTAAAGTCGGAGCTTTCTTT

abundance: -
v_gene: TRBV15
d_gene: TRBD1
j_gene: TRBJ1-6
CDR3aa: CATSRGQGEGSPLHF
CDR3nt: TGTGCCACCAGTAGAGGACAGGGGGAGGGTTCACCCCTCCACTTT

abundance: -
v_gene: TRBV5-1
d_gene: TRBD2
j_gene: TRBJ2-3
CDR3aa: CASSLAVAGKTDTQYF
CDR3nt: TGCGCCAGCAGCTTGGCCGTAGCGGGGAAAACAGATACGCAGTATTTT

abundance: -
v_gene: TRBV28
d_gene: TRBD1
j_gene: TRBJ1-5
CDR3aa: CASSIDRGQGQPQHF
CDR3nt: TGTGCCAGCAGTATCGACAGGGGGCAGGGCCAGCCCCAGCATTTT

abundance: -
v_gene: TRBV5-1
d_gene: TRBD2
j_gene: TRBJ2-3
CDR3aa: CASSTGTSGGKDYTQYF
CDR3nt: TGCGCCAGCAGCACCGGGACTAGCGGGGGAAAAGACTATACGCAGTATTTT

abundance: -
v_gene: TRBV5-6
d_gene: TRBD1
j_gene: TRBJ1-4
CDR3aa: CASSLVAGGNEKLFF
CDR3nt: TGTGCCAGCAGCTTGGTCGCAGGGGGCAATGAAAAACTGTTTTTT

abundance: few
v_gene: TRBV4-3
d_gene: -
j_gene: TRBJ2-3
CDR3aa: CASSQDGGGKTDTQYF
CDR3nt: TGCGCCAGCAGCCAAGATGGCGGCGGGAAAACAGATACGCAGTATTTT

abundance: -
v_gene: TRBV15
d_gene: -
j_gene: TRBJ2-5
CDR3aa: CATSRGRLTPETQYF
CDR3nt: TGTGCCACCAGCAGAGGGAGGTTAACACCCGAGACCCAGTACTTC

abundance: once
v_gene: TRBV5-1
d_gene: -
j_gene: TRBJ2-5
CDR3aa: CASSPSNGETQYF
CDR3nt: TGCGCCAGCAGCCCAAGTAACGGGGAGACCCAGTACTTC

abundance: -
v_gene: TRBV30
d_gene: -
j_gene: TRBJ1-4
CDR3aa: CAWSPNRGYTNEKLFF
CDR3nt: TGTGCCTGGAGTCCGAATAGGGGGTACACTAATGAAAAACTGTTTTTT

abundance: -
v_gene: TRBV7-9
d_gene: TRBD1
j_gene: TRBJ1-2
CDR3aa: CASSFAGGSYTF
CDR3nt: TGTGCCAGCAGCTTCGCAGGGGGGAGCTACACCTTC

abundance: few
v_gene: TRBV4-1
d_gene: -
j_gene: TRBJ1-5
CDR3aa: CASSQVGRGSGGNQPQHF
CDR3nt: TGCGCCAGCAGCCAAGTGGGGAGAGGCAGTGGGGGCAATCAGCCCCAGCATTTT

abundance: -
v_gene: TRBV7-9
d_gene: TRBD2
j_gene: TRBJ2-5
CDR3aa: CASNPSLAGVETQYF
CDR3nt: TGTGCCAGCAACCCCAGCCTAGCGGGGGTGGAGACCCAGTACTTC

abundance: -
v_gene: TRBV7-2
d_gene: -
j_gene: TRBJ2-5
CDR3aa: CASHLGGETQYF
CDR3nt: TGTGCCAGCCATCTGGGGGGAGAGACCCAGTACTTC

abundance: once
v_gene: TRBV7-2
d_gene: TRBD2
j_gene: TRBJ2-1
CDR3aa: CASSSTSGLGNEQFF
CDR3nt: TGTGCCAGCAGCTCGACTAGCGGGCTAGGTAATGAGCAGTTCTTC

abundance: -
v_gene: TRBV5-1
d_gene: -
j_gene: TRBJ1-1
CDR3aa: CASSSDWGVEAFF
CDR3nt: TGCGCCAGCAGCTCCGATTGGGGAGTTGAAGCTTTCTTT

abundance: -
v_gene: TRBV18
d_gene: -
j_gene: TRBJ2-5
CDR3aa: CASSPRGETQYF
CDR3nt: TGTGCCAGCTCACCACGGGGCGAGACCCAGTACTTC

abundance: -
v_gene: TRBV28
d_gene: -
j_gene: TRBJ2-7
CDR3aa: CASSLFRSGEQYF
CDR3nt: TGTGCCAGCAGTTTATTCCGATCGGGCGAGCAGTACTTC

abundance: -
v_gene: TRBV7-3
d_gene: -
j_gene: TRBJ1-2
CDR3aa: CASSADPTDYGYTF
CDR3nt: TGTGCCAGCAGCGCCGATCCGACAGACTATGGCTACACCTTC

abundance: -
v_gene: TRBV4-3
d_gene: -
j_gene: TRBJ2-2
CDR3aa: CASSQVREDTGELFF
CDR3nt: TGCGCCAGCAGCCAAGTCAGGGAGGACACCGGGGAGCTGTTTTTT

abundance: -
v_gene: TRBV10-3
d_gene: TRBD1
j_gene: TRBJ1-3
CDR3aa: CAISLNDRGTGNTIYF
CDR3nt: TGTGCCATCAGTCTAAACGACAGGGGTACGGGAAACACCATATATTTT

abundance: -
v_gene: TRBV11-2
d_gene: TRBD2
j_gene: TRBJ2-5
CDR3aa: CASSFARRTSSRETQYF
CDR3nt: TGTGCCAGCAGCTTCGCCAGGAGGACTAGCTCCAGGGAGACCCAGTACTTC

abundance: -
v_gene: TRBV6-6
d_gene: TRBD1
j_gene: TRBJ2-7
CDR3aa: CASSYAGGPYEQYF
CDR3nt: TGTGCCAGCAGTTACGCAGGGGGACCCTACGAGCAGTACTTC

abundance: -
v_gene: TRBV18
d_gene: TRBD1
j_gene: TRBJ1-4
CDR3aa: CASSPGQLNEKLFF
CDR3nt: TGTGCCAGCTCTCCGGGACAGCTAAATGAAAAACTGTTTTTT

abundance: -
v_gene: TRBV6-1
d_gene: -
j_gene: TRBJ2-1
CDR3aa: CASSRYGAYNEQFF
CDR3nt: TGTGCCAGCAGTCGTTACGGGGCCTACAATGAGCAGTTCTTC

abundance: -
v_gene: TRBV19
d_gene: -
j_gene: TRBJ2-2
CDR3aa: CASSIHFNTGELFF
CDR3nt: TGTGCCAGTAGTATCCACTTCAACACCGGGGAGCTGTTTTTT

abundance: -
v_gene: TRBV19
d_gene: -
j_gene: TRBJ2-5
CDR3aa: CASSVSSYQETQYF
CDR3nt: TGTGCCAGTAGCGTTTCTTCGTACCAAGAGACCCAGTACTTC

abundance: -
v_gene: TRBV7-2
d_gene: TRBD1
j_gene: TRBJ1-5
CDR3aa: CASRRTGGNQPQHF
CDR3nt: TGTGCCAGCAGACGGACAGGGGGGAATCAGCCCCAGCATTTT

abundance: -
v_gene: TRBV9
d_gene: TRBD2
j_gene: TRBJ2-3
CDR3aa: CASSVLAGEPDTQYF
CDR3nt: TGTGCCAGCAGCGTTCTAGCGGGGGAGCCAGATACGCAGTATTTT

abundance: -
v_gene: TRBV4-2
d_gene: TRBD2
j_gene: TRBJ2-1
CDR3aa: CASSQVVGPSGRNEQFF
CDR3nt: TGTGCCAGCAGCCAAGTAGTAGGGCCTAGCGGTAGAAATGAGCAGTTCTTC

abundance: -
v_gene: TRBV28
d_gene: TRBD1
j_gene: TRBJ1-2
CDR3aa: CASSFSGGGGYTF
CDR3nt: TGTGCCAGCAGTTTTTCAGGGGGCGGGGGCTACACCTTC

abundance: -
v_gene: TRBV5-1
d_gene: TRBD2
j_gene: TRBJ2-3
CDR3aa: CASSSLKIAGTTDTQYF
CDR3nt: TGCGCCAGCAGCTCGCTGAAGATAGCGGGGACCACAGATACGCAGTATTTT

abundance: -
v_gene: TRBV20-1
d_gene: -
j_gene: TRBJ2-3
CDR3aa: CSARFGDTQYF
CDR3nt: TGCAGTGCTAGGTTCGGAGATACGCAGTATTTT

abundance: -
v_gene: TRBV6-1
d_gene: TRBD2
j_gene: TRBJ2-5
CDR3aa: CASRDPGLPQETQYF
CDR3nt: TGTGCCAGCAGGGATCCGGGACTACCCCAAGAGACCCAGTACTTC

abundance: few
v_gene: TRBV28
d_gene: TRBD1
j_gene: TRBJ2-7
CDR3aa: CASRARQVGGHEQYF
CDR3nt: TGTGCCAGCAGGGCAAGACAGGTAGGGGGCCACGAGCAGTACTTC

abundance: -
v_gene: TRBV5-6
d_gene: -
j_gene: TRBJ2-1
CDR3aa: CASSTRTAYNEQFF
CDR3nt: TGTGCCAGCAGCACAAGGACAGCCTACAATGAGCAGTTCTTC

abundance: -
v_gene: TRBV6-1
d_gene: -
j_gene: TRBJ2-7
CDR3aa: CTSSVTSNLGEQYF
CDR3nt: TGTACCAGCAGTGTAACTAGCAACCTCGGAGAGCAGTACTTC

abundance: medium-sized
v_gene: TRBV27
d_gene: -
j_gene: TRBJ2-3
CDR3aa: CASSLGQGTDTQYF
CDR3nt: TGTGCCAGCAGTTTGGGGCAGGGCACAGATACGCAGTATTTT

abundance: -
v_gene: TRBV5-1
d_gene: TRBD1
j_gene: TRBJ2-7
CDR3aa: CASSPQGDEQYF
CDR3nt: TGCGCCAGCAGCCCACAGGGGGACGAGCAGTACTTC

abundance: -
v_gene: TRBV5-4
d_gene: -
j_gene: TRBJ1-1
CDR3aa: CASSLAGNTEAFF
CDR3nt: TGTGCCAGCAGCTTGGCGGGGAACACTGAAGCTTTCTTT

abundance: -
v_gene: TRBV7-2
d_gene: -
j_gene: TRBJ2-2
CDR3aa: CASSLKRSTGELFF
CDR3nt: TGTGCCAGCAGCTTAAAGCGATCCACCGGGGAGCTGTTTTTT

abundance: -
v_gene: TRBV2
d_gene: -
j_gene: TRBJ1-6
CDR3aa: CASSRTATGSPLHF
CDR3nt: TGTGCCAGCAGTCGGACAGCGACAGGTTCACCCCTCCACTTT

abundance: -
v_gene: TRBV12-5
d_gene: TRBD2
j_gene: TRBJ2-5
CDR3aa: CASGLVGLAGAKGEETQYF
CDR3nt: TGTGCTAGTGGTTTGGTTGGTCTAGCGGGGGCCAAGGGAGAAGAGACCCAGTACTTC

abundance: -
v_gene: TRBV7-2
d_gene: -
j_gene: TRBJ2-3
CDR3aa: CASSLATGLGGTQYF
CDR3nt: TGTGCCAGCAGCTTAGCAACGGGACTCGGCGGGACGCAGTATTTT

abundance: -
v_gene: TRBV27
d_gene: TRBD2
j_gene: TRBJ2-1
CDR3aa: CASKRTSGSYNEQFF
CDR3nt: TGTGCCAGCAAAAGGACTAGCGGTTCCTACAATGAGCAGTTCTTC

abundance: -
v_gene: TRBV28
d_gene: -
j_gene: TRBJ1-5
CDR3aa: CASSLGGQPQHF
CDR3nt: TGTGCCAGCAGTTTGGGGGGACAGCCCCAGCATTTT

abundance: -
v_gene: TRBV7-2
d_gene: -
j_gene: TRBJ2-7
CDR3aa: CASSFDRLGEQYF
CDR3nt: TGTGCCAGCAGCTTTGACAGACTCGGGGAGCAGTACTTC

abundance: -
v_gene: TRBV5-8
d_gene: TRBD1
j_gene: TRBJ1-5
CDR3aa: CASSRRDRGQQPQHF
CDR3nt: TGTGCCAGCAGCCGGAGGGACAGGGGCCAGCAGCCCCAGCATTTT

abundance: -
v_gene: TRBV7-2
d_gene: -
j_gene: TRBJ1-1
CDR3aa: CASSSYVSDTEAFF
CDR3nt: TGTGCCAGCAGCTCCTACGTATCGGACACTGAAGCTTTCTTT

abundance: -
v_gene: TRBV9
d_gene: TRBD1
j_gene: TRBJ2-7
CDR3aa: CASSEGQGLGYEQYF
CDR3nt: TGTGCCAGCAGCGAAGGACAGGGCCTAGGATACGAGCAGTACTTC

abundance: -
v_gene: TRBV20-1
d_gene: -
j_gene: TRBJ2-3
CDR3aa: CSARVVDTQYF
CDR3nt: TGCAGTGCTAGAGTAGTAGATACGCAGTATTTT

abundance: -
v_gene: TRBV7-2
d_gene: TRBD2
j_gene: TRBJ2-3
CDR3aa: CASSLAGGPNTQYF
CDR3nt: TGTGCCAGCAGCTTAGCGGGAGGGCCGAATACGCAGTATTTT

abundance: -
v_gene: TRBV19
d_gene: -
j_gene: TRBJ2-1
CDR3aa: CASSIAAAVAGWQFF
CDR3nt: TGTGCCAGTAGTATCGCAGCAGCGGTGGCTGGTTGGCAGTTCTTC

abundance: few
v_gene: TRBV28
d_gene: -
j_gene: TRBJ1-2
CDR3aa: CASSPDLTSYGYTF
CDR3nt: TGTGCCAGCAGTCCGGATCTGACTTCCTATGGCTACACCTTC